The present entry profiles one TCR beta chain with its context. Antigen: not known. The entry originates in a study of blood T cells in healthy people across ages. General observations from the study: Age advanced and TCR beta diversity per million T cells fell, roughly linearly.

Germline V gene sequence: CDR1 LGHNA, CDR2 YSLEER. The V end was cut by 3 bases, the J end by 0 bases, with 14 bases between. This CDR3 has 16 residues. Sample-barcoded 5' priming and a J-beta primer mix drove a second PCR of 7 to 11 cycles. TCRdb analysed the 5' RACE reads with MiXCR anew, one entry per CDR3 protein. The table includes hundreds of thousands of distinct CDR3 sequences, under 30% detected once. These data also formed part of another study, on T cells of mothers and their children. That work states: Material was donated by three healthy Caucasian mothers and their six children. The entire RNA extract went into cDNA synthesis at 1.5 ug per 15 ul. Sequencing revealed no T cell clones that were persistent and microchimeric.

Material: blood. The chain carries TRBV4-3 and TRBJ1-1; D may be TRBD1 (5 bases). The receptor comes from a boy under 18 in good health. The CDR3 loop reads CASSHSPDSLNTEAFF. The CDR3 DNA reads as TGCGCCAGCAGCCATTCCCCAGACAGCTTGAACACTGAAGCTTTCTTT.